This is a list of T cell receptor beta chains from one sample in a study of cytomegalovirus exposure and HLA in healthy donors. Data came from immunoSEQ multiplex PCR; TCRdb stores just in-frame clones and leaves some out. The sample holds some 160,000 clones, more than 65% seen once. The sequenced sample consisted of PBMCs. The receptors come from a woman aged 25 to 39 in good health and CMV-seronegative. Both conserved end residues are part of each CDR3. The order of the fields is CDR3 protein, CDR3 DNA, clone size, V gene, J gene, D gene. The D gene is left open where the match is weak. Where a row states a size, it is once, few, many or the class of an expanded clone; other rows omit it.

CDR3: CASSLWRESSYEQYF
DNA: TGTGCCAGCAGCTTGTGGCGGGAAAGCTCCTACGAGCAGTACTTC
size: -
V: TRBV5-4
J: TRBJ2-7
D: -

CDR3: CASSFELEAFF
DNA: TGTGCCAGCAGCTTCGAACTTGAAGCTTTCTTT
size: -
V: TRBV7-2
J: TRBJ1-1
D: -

CDR3: CATAIGTGRYGYTF
DNA: TGTGCCACGGCGATAGGGACAGGACGCTATGGCTACACCTTC
size: -
V: TRBV6-1
J: TRBJ1-2
D: TRBD1

CDR3: CASLGRGTGDYEQYF
DNA: TGTGCCAGCCTGGGGAGGGGGACAGGTGATTACGAGCAGTACTTC
size: -
V: TRBV9
J: TRBJ2-7
D: -

CDR3: CASSLTGVGTEAFF
DNA: TGTGCCAGTAGTTTGACAGGGGTTGGGACTGAAGCTTTCTTT
size: few
V: TRBV19
J: TRBJ1-1
D: TRBD1

CDR3: CASSYGPGYTEAFF
DNA: TGTGCCAGCAGTTACGGCCCAGGTTACACTGAAGCTTTCTTT
size: -
V: TRBV6-6
J: TRBJ1-1
D: -

CDR3: CASSQDLARGGETQYF
DNA: TGTGCCAGCAGCCAAGATTTAGCGCGGGGGGGGGAGACCCAGTACTTC
size: -
V: TRBV4-2
J: TRBJ2-5
D: TRBD2

CDR3: CASSSGIGYEQYF
DNA: TGTGCCAGCAGTTCCGGGATCGGCTACGAGCAGTACTTC
size: -
V: TRBV27
J: TRBJ2-7
D: -

CDR3: CAWTGQDSYEQYF
DNA: TGTGCCTGGACGGGACAGGACTCCTACGAGCAGTACTTC
size: -
V: TRBV30
J: TRBJ2-7
D: TRBD1

CDR3: CASSLGGTGDQPQHF
DNA: TGTGCCAGCAGCTTAGGTGGGACAGGAGATCAGCCCCAGCATTTT
size: few
V: TRBV7-8
J: TRBJ1-5
D: TRBD1

CDR3: CASSLRRAGGLTDTQYF
DNA: TGTGCCAGCAGCTTAAGACGAGCGGGAGGACTCACAGATACGCAGTATTTT
size: -
V: TRBV7-3
J: TRBJ2-3
D: TRBD2

CDR3: CSSSLEQGQGGFEAFF
DNA: TGTTCCAGCAGCTTAGAACAGGGACAGGGAGGATTTGAAGCTTTCTTT
size: -
V: TRBV7-9
J: TRBJ1-1
D: TRBD1

CDR3: CASSLDRGGEAFF
DNA: TGTGCCAGCAGCTTAGACAGGGGAGGGGAAGCTTTCTTT
size: once
V: TRBV7-3
J: TRBJ1-1
D: TRBD1

CDR3: CASSLKRGTQETQYF
DNA: TGCGCCAGCAGCTTGAAGCGGGGGACCCAAGAGACCCAGTACTTC
size: -
V: TRBV5-1
J: TRBJ2-5
D: TRBD2

CDR3: CASRGEGRQPQHF
DNA: TGTGCCAGCAGAGGGGAAGGAAGACAGCCCCAGCATTTT
size: -
V: TRBV6-1
J: TRBJ1-5
D: -

CDR3: CASALEGSYEQYF
DNA: TGTGCCAGCGCCCTGGAGGGCAGCTACGAGCAGTACTTC
size: -
V: TRBV7-9
J: TRBJ2-7
D: -

CDR3: CASSQERDMGYEQYF
DNA: TGCGCCAGCAGCCAAGAAAGGGACATGGGATACGAGCAGTACTTC
size: -
V: TRBV4-3
J: TRBJ2-7
D: -

CDR3: CASSLSRGSNQPQHF
DNA: TGTGCCAGCAGCTTGAGCAGGGGCAGCAATCAGCCCCAGCATTTT
size: few
V: TRBV7-2
J: TRBJ1-5
D: -

CDR3: CASSGTGVDTQYF
DNA: TGCGCCAGCAGCGGGACTGGGGTAGATACGCAGTATTTT
size: -
V: TRBV10-1
J: TRBJ2-3
D: -

CDR3: CASSFGAFYEQYF
DNA: TGTGCCAGCAGTTTTGGGGCGTTCTACGAGCAGTACTTC
size: -
V: TRBV27
J: TRBJ2-7
D: -

CDR3: CASSSGVWNTEAFF
DNA: TGTGCCAGCAGCTCGGGGGTTTGGAACACTGAAGCTTTCTTT
size: -
V: TRBV11-3
J: TRBJ1-1
D: -

CDR3: CASTQDRWTEAFF
DNA: TGTGCCAGCACCCAGGACAGGTGGACTGAAGCTTTCTTT
size: -
V: TRBV6-5
J: TRBJ1-1
D: TRBD1

CDR3: CASSRMGSPTEAFF
DNA: TGTGCCAGCAGCCGCATGGGCAGCCCGACTGAAGCTTTCTTT
size: -
V: TRBV14
J: TRBJ1-1
D: -

CDR3: CASSIQGRSYEQYF
DNA: TGTGCCAGTAGTATCCAGGGTAGGAGCTACGAGCAGTACTTC
size: -
V: TRBV19
J: TRBJ2-7
D: -

CDR3: CASSTGLGAQYF
DNA: TGTGCCAGCAGTACCGGACTTGGGGCCCAGTACTTC
size: -
V: TRBV2
J: TRBJ2-5
D: -

CDR3: CASSEGVTGSYEQYF
DNA: TGTGCCAGCAGTGAAGGGGTGACAGGCTCCTACGAGCAGTACTTC
size: few
V: TRBV2
J: TRBJ2-7
D: -

CDR3: CASSLPTLAGTGELFF
DNA: TGTGCCAGCAGCTTGCCTACCCTAGCTGGCACCGGGGAGCTGTTTTTT
size: -
V: TRBV5-4
J: TRBJ2-2
D: -

CDR3: CASRPNPLAAGYTF
DNA: TGTGCCAGCAGACCTAACCCCTTGGCGGCTGGCTACACCTTC
size: -
V: TRBV28
J: TRBJ1-2
D: -

CDR3: CAWSVQGARYGYTF
DNA: TGTGCCTGGAGTGTACAGGGGGCGCGGTATGGCTACACCTTC
size: -
V: TRBV30
J: TRBJ1-2
D: TRBD1

CDR3: CASSFAPGGGLSGQPQHF
DNA: TGTGCCAGCAGTTTCGCCCCCGGGGGGGGGCTTTCGGGTCAGCCCCAGCATTTT
size: few
V: TRBV28
J: TRBJ1-5
D: -

CDR3: CASRPGGESGNTIYF
DNA: TGTGCCAGCAGGCCCGGAGGGGAATCTGGAAACACCATATATTTT
size: -
V: TRBV28
J: TRBJ1-3
D: -

CDR3: CSSSFPRDRVIYEQYF
DNA: TGTTCCAGCAGCTTCCCCCGGGACAGGGTTATCTACGAGCAGTACTTC
size: -
V: TRBV7-9
J: TRBJ2-7
D: TRBD1

CDR3: CASSQEGGVYEQYF
DNA: TGCGCCAGCAGCCAAGAGGGGGGAGTTTACGAGCAGTACTTC
size: few
V: TRBV4-1
J: TRBJ2-7
D: -

CDR3: CASSQEGQVKFF
DNA: TGCGCCAGCAGCCAAGAAGGCCAGGTAAAGTTCTTC
size: -
V: TRBV4-3
J: TRBJ2-1
D: -

CDR3: CASSFPGTGARETQYF
DNA: TGTGCCAGCAGCTTTCCCGGGACAGGGGCCAGAGAGACCCAGTACTTC
size: -
V: TRBV5-8
J: TRBJ2-5
D: TRBD1

CDR3: CASSQLAGGGNEQFF
DNA: TGCGCCAGCAGCCAACTAGCGGGGGGGGGTAATGAGCAGTTCTTC
size: -
V: TRBV5-1
J: TRBJ2-1
D: TRBD2

CDR3: CASSGQTRDTQYF
DNA: TGTGCCAGCAGTGGACAGACTAGAGATACGCAGTATTTT
size: -
V: TRBV6-1
J: TRBJ2-3
D: -

CDR3: CASSSGNSGNTIYF
DNA: TGTGCCAGCAGCTCAGGAAACTCTGGAAACACCATATATTTT
size: once
V: TRBV5-4
J: TRBJ1-3
D: -

CDR3: CASNLAGVSYNEQFF
DNA: TGCGCCAGCAACTTAGCGGGAGTATCGTACAATGAGCAGTTCTTC
size: -
V: TRBV5-1
J: TRBJ2-1
D: TRBD2

CDR3: CAISESTLGAIYEQYF
DNA: TGTGCCATCAGTGAGTCGACTCTAGGGGCTATCTACGAGCAGTACTTC
size: -
V: TRBV10-3
J: TRBJ2-7
D: -

CDR3: CASSSTPTSYNEQFF
DNA: TGTGCCAGCAGCTCGACACCCACCTCCTACAATGAGCAGTTCTTC
size: -
V: TRBV5-8
J: TRBJ2-1
D: -